This T cell receptor (beta chain) was found in a study of cytomegalovirus exposure and HLA in healthy donors. This CDR3 is built from 12 residues. Germline V gene lookup returns CDR1 SGHAT and CDR2 FQNNGV. Trimming pared 5 bases from V and 5 bases from J, leaving 10 bases between. TCRdb keeps only in-frame clones here, not all; method: immunoSEQ multiplex PCR. This sample has approximately 120,000 clones, with about 94% found just once. Specimen: PBMCs. This TCR was sampled from a woman between 18 and 29 years old in good health and CMV-seronegative. The V call is TRBV11-2, the J call TRBJ2-7; D is unclear. The CDR3 DNA follows: TGTGCCAGCAGCCCCGGGTGGGACGAGCAGTACTTC. Translating it yields CASSPGWDEQYF. Using reference TRBV11-2 and TRBJ2-7 for the parts outside the CDR3, the full variable domain is EAGVAQSPRYKIIEKRQSVAFWCNPISGHATLYWYQQILGQGPKLLIQFQNNGVVDDSQLPKDRFSAERLKGVDSTLKIQPAKLEDSAVYLCASSPGWDEQYFGPGTRLTVT.